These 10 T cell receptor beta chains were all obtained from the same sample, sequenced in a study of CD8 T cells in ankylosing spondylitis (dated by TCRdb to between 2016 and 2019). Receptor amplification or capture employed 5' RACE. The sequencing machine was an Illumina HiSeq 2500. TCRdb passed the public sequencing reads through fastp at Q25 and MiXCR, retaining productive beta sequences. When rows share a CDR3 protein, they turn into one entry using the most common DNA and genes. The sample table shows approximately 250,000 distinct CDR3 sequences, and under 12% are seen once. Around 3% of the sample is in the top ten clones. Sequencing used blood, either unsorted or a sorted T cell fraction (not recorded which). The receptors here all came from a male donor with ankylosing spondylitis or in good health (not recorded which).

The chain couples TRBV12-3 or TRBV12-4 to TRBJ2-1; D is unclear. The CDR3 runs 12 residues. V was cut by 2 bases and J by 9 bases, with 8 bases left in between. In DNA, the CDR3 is TGTGCCAGCAGTTTACAGGCGATTGAGCAGTTCTTC. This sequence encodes CASSLQAIEQFF.

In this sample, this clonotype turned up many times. CDR3 in DNA: TGTGCCAGCAGTCAACCCGGAATCCAAGAGACCCAGTACTTC. It specifies CASSQPGIQETQYF. The rearrangement joins TRBV12-3 or TRBV12-4 to TRBJ2-5; unclear D gene. CDR3 size: 14 residues. V lost 5 bases and J 1 base, leaving 11 bases between the germline ends.

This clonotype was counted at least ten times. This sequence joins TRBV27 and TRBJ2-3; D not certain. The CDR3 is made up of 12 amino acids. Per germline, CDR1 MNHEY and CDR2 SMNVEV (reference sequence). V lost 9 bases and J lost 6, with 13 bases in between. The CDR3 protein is CASGWFEDTQYF. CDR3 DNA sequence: TGTGCCAGTGGATGGTTCGAGGATACGCAGTATTTT.

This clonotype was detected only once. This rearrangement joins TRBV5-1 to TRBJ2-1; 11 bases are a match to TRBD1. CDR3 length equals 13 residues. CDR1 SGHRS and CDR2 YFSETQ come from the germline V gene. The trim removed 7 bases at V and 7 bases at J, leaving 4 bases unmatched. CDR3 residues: CASGQGATNEQFF. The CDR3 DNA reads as TGCGCCAGCGGACAGGGGGCGACGAATGAGCAGTTCTTC.

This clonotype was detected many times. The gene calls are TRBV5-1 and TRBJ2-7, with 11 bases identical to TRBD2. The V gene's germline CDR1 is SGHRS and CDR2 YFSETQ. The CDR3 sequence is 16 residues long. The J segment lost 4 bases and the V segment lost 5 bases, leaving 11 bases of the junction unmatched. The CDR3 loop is CASRSTGTSGEYEQYF. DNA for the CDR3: TGCGCCAGCAGATCTACCGGGACTAGCGGTGAATACGAGCAGTACTTC.

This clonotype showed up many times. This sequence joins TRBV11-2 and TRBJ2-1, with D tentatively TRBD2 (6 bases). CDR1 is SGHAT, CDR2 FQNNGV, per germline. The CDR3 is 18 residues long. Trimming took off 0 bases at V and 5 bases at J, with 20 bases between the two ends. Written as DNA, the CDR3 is TGTGCCAGCAGCTTAGAACAGTTTCTGGAGGCGGGGCACAATGAGCAGTTCTTC. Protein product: CASSLEQFLEAGHNEQFF.

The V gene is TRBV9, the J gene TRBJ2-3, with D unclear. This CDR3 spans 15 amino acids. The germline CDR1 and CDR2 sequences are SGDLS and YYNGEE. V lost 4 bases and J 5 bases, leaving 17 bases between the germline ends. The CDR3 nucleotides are TGTGCCAGCAGCCCCCTAGGCCAGCCGGTAGATACGCAGTATTTT. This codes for CASSPLGQPVDTQYF.

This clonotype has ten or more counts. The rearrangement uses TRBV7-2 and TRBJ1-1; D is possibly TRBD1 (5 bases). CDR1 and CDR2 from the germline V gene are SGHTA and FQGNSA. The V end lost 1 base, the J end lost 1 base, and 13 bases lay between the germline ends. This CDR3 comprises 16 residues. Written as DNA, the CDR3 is TGTGCCAGCAGCTTAGGAAGGGCAGGGCCGAACACTGAAGCTTTCTTT. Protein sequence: CASSLGRAGPNTEAFF.

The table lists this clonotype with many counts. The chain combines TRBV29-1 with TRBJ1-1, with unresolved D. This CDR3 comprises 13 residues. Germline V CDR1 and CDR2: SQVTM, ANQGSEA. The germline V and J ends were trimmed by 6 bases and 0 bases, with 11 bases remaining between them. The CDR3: CSVALGLNTEAFF. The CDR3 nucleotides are TGCAGCGTAGCCCTAGGGTTGAACACTGAAGCTTTCTTT.

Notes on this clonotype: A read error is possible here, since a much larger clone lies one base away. The CDR3 DNA reads TGCATTGCTTCCCTGGGACAGTTGAACACTGAAGCTTTCTTT. As protein: CIASLGQLNTEAFF. This chain connects TRBV20-1 to TRBJ1-1; 7 positions match TRBD1. Germline CDR1 and CDR2: DFQATT and SNEGSKA (reference sequence). This CDR3 has 14 amino acids.